This entry describes one TCR beta chain. Antigen unknown. The V end lost 11 bases, the J end lost 0 bases, and 11 bases lay between the germline ends. From germline, CDR1 is LNHDA and CDR2 SQIVND (reference sequence). The CDR3 contains 13 residues. The donors, nominally healthy at sampling, likely had unrecorded immune exposures. This record belongs to a study of cytomegalovirus exposure and HLA in healthy donors. The study, taken as a whole, reports: TCR beta sequences reportedly predicted the HLA-A and HLA-B alleles of most subjects accurately. Most likely, a cluster of highly shared sequence variants arose as a sequencing artifact.

With 60 Vbeta and 13 Jbeta primers, the PCR was carried out. TCRdb's copy holds only in-frame clones and misses some; the assay was immunoSEQ multiplex PCR. The sample shows roughly 71,000 clones, and about 5% sits with its ten largest clones. The sequenced sample consisted of PBMCs. The chain uses TRBV19 and TRBJ2-1, with TRBD2 as a possible D gene (5 bases). This TCR came from a woman aged 40 to 50 in good health and CMV-seropositive. The CDR3, as DNA: TGTGCCTGCAAAGGAGGCTCCTACAATGAGCAGTTCTTC. Its protein product is CACKGGSYNEQFF.